This T cell receptor beta chain was found in a study of blood T cell repertoires in COVID-19. About the research overall: COVID-19 samples from acute and convalescent phases originated in the United States, Italy and Spain. Sample material is recorded as cDNA or gDNA derived from T cells, B-cell-depleted T cells, or PBMCs.

Germline V gives CDR1 SNHLY, CDR2 FYNNEI. The CDR3 runs 14 residues. V dropped 4 bases and J dropped 0; count of bases not matched to a gene: 3. The protocol was immunoSEQ multiplex PCR, while the TCRdb copy is restricted to in-frame clones and leaves out a portion. This sample has some 100,000 clones, with 85% to 90% found just once. The sequence was obtained from a man aged 50 to 60 with COVID-19, enrolled during active disease. This chain joins TRBV2 and TRBJ2-7; 7 nucleotides line up with TRBD1. Material: peripheral blood. Written as DNA, the CDR3 is TGTGCCAGCAGTGGAACAGGGGTCTCCTACGAGCAGTACTTC. Translated, it gives CASSGTGVSYEQYF.